This is a list of T cell receptor beta chains from one sample in a study of OX40 agonist ivuxolimab in advanced cancers. The repertoire was sequenced with immunoSEQ multiplex PCR; TCRdb's copy has only in-frame clones and lacks some. Of roughly 45,000 clones listed, about 90% were seen once; the top ten hold 6.7%. The source material was CD4+ or CD8+ T cells sorted from blood, sampled in a trial of the OX40 agonist ivuxolimab. The receptors originated from an adult with an advanced solid tumor such as melanoma, head and neck, liver or kidney cancer. The CDR3 runs from the conserved cysteine through the conserved F or W. The order of the fields is D gene, V gene, J gene, clone size, CDR3 protein, CDR3 DNA. A D gene is named only where the DNA matches it firmly. Clone size appears in some rows only: once, few, many, or a class for an expanded clone.

D: -
V: TRBV4-2
J: TRBJ1-2
size: -
CDR3: CASSQEQEPGVGYTF
DNA: TGTGCCAGCAGCCAAGAGCAGGAACCTGGAGTTGGCTACACCTTC

D: -
V: TRBV5-5
J: TRBJ2-7
size: -
CDR3: CASRPLLSSSEQYF
DNA: TGTGCCAGCAGGCCTTTATTATCGTCCTCCGAGCAGTACTTC

D: TRBD2
V: TRBV19
J: TRBJ2-1
size: -
CDR3: CASSISGASGNYNEQFF
DNA: TGTGCCAGTAGTATATCTGGGGCTAGCGGTAACTACAATGAGCAGTTCTTC

D: -
V: TRBV27
J: TRBJ1-5
size: -
CDR3: CASSPRSGASSNQPQHF
DNA: TGTGCCAGCAGTCCCCGGTCAGGGGCTTCCTCCAATCAGCCCCAGCATTTT

D: -
V: TRBV9
J: TRBJ1-1
size: -
CDR3: CASSVPPEGRAEAFF
DNA: TGTGCCAGCAGCGTCCCCCCGGAGGGTCGGGCTGAAGCTTTCTTT

D: -
V: TRBV5-6
J: TRBJ1-1
size: -
CDR3: CASSLVGENTEAFF
DNA: TGTGCCAGCAGCTTGGTGGGGGAGAACACTGAAGCTTTCTTT

D: TRBD1
V: TRBV9
J: TRBJ1-1
size: -
CDR3: CASSGDRDGAFF
DNA: TGTGCCAGCAGCGGAGACAGGGACGGGGCTTTCTTT

D: -
V: TRBV6-4
J: TRBJ2-2
size: once
CDR3: CASSDSGGELFF
DNA: TGTGCCAGCAGTGACTCCGGAGGGGAGCTGTTTTTT

D: TRBD2
V: TRBV6-5
J: TRBJ2-3
size: -
CDR3: CASSSPLAGGPDTQYF
DNA: TGTGCCAGCAGTTCCCCGCTGGCGGGGGGCCCAGATACGCAGTATTTT

D: TRBD1
V: TRBV6-5
J: TRBJ2-3
size: -
CDR3: CASSFGTGASTDTQYF
DNA: TGTGCCAGCAGTTTCGGGACAGGGGCTAGCACAGATACGCAGTATTTT

D: TRBD1
V: TRBV11-2
J: TRBJ1-1
size: -
CDR3: CASSLLDRGRRGPFF
DNA: TGTGCCAGCAGCTTATTGGACAGGGGGAGAAGGGGTCCTTTCTTT

D: -
V: TRBV6-6
J: TRBJ1-1
size: -
CDR3: CASSQHQGFTEAFF
DNA: TGTGCCAGCAGCCAACACCAGGGGTTCACTGAAGCTTTCTTT

D: TRBD1
V: TRBV6-5
J: TRBJ1-1
size: -
CDR3: CASSYGTGGLTTEAFF
DNA: TGTGCCAGCAGTTACGGGACAGGGGGTCTGACCACTGAAGCTTTCTTT

D: -
V: TRBV27
J: TRBJ2-7
size: -
CDR3: CASSFSTGTPTYEQYF
DNA: TGTGCCAGCAGTTTTTCGACCGGGACTCCTACCTACGAGCAGTACTTC

D: TRBD1
V: TRBV19
J: TRBJ1-1
size: -
CDR3: CASSIPPTRTGYMNTEAFF
DNA: TGTGCCAGTAGTATCCCCCCGACGAGGACAGGGTACATGAACACTGAAGCTTTCTTT

D: -
V: TRBV11-2
J: TRBJ1-2
size: -
CDR3: CASSLHDMQAYGYTF
DNA: TGTGCCAGCAGCCTCCACGACATGCAAGCCTATGGCTACACCTTC

D: -
V: TRBV25-1
J: TRBJ1-2
size: -
CDR3: CASSEYGGANGYTF
DNA: TGTGCCAGCAGTGAATATGGGGGGGCGAATGGCTACACCTTC

D: -
V: TRBV11-2
J: TRBJ2-7
size: -
CDR3: CASSLWGTYEQYF
DNA: TGTGCCAGCAGCTTATGGGGCACCTACGAGCAGTACTTC

D: -
V: TRBV9
J: TRBJ2-3
size: -
CDR3: CASSVEARTDTQYF
DNA: TGTGCCAGCAGCGTAGAAGCGCGCACAGATACGCAGTATTTT

D: TRBD1
V: TRBV30
J: TRBJ2-7
size: -
CDR3: CAWIGQGYEQYF
DNA: TGTGCCTGGATAGGACAGGGCTACGAGCAGTACTTC

D: -
V: TRBV27
J: TRBJ1-1
size: -
CDR3: CASSLPGQSTEAFF
DNA: TGTGCCAGCAGCCTCCCCGGGCAGAGCACTGAAGCTTTCTTT

D: TRBD1
V: TRBV5-4
J: TRBJ1-6
size: -
CDR3: CASSLHTTGGYSPLHF
DNA: TGTGCCAGCAGCTTGCATACGACAGGGGGGTATTCACCCCTCCACTTT